The clone carrying this TCR beta chain showed up many times. Its antigen is unknown. TCRdb re-called the 5' RACE reads through MiXCR, storing one row per CDR3 protein. The profile shows under 300,000 distinct CDR3 sequences, roughly 8% of them singletons. This sample is drawn from a study of T-cell memory formation after mild COVID-19. V shed 5 bases and J 0 bases; nucleotides not matched to a gene: 5. Germline V gene sequence: CDR1 SGHTA, CDR2 FQGNSA. The CDR3 sequence is 16 residues long. Study-level points and caveats: Mostly located in CM and EM were contracting CD4+ clones, with contracting CD8+ clones located in EMRA. Pre-infection memory contained some responding clones, which suggested that cross-reactive memory had joined.

The TCR originated in a young man who had mild COVID-19 (a few samples of this study predate the infection). Cell type and time point are not known. The chain combines TRBV7-2 with TRBJ2-5; 11 nucleotides line up with TRBD1. Material: PBMCs or a T cell subset sorted from them (not recorded which). CDR3 nucleotides: TGTGCCAGCAGCAAGGACAGGGGGCCCTACCAAGAGACCCAGTACTTC. Its protein product is CASSKDRGPYQETQYF. Based on the CDR3 plus reference TRBV7-2 and TRBJ2-5, the full variable domain is GAGVSQSPSNKVTEKGKDVELRCDPISGHTALYWYRQSLGQGLEFLIYFQGNSAPDKSGLPSDRFSAERTGGSVSTLTIQRTQQEDSAVYLCASSKDRGPYQETQYFGPGTRLLVL.